The rows below give T cell receptor beta chains drawn from one sample of a study of CD4 T cells in relation to SARS-CoV-2 and coronaviruses. This table comes from immunoSEQ multiplex PCR, and its TCRdb copy is limited to in-frame clones, with some not included. The profile shows about 59,000 clones, 80% to 90% of them singletons. Specimen: memory CD4+ T cells from PBMCs. The origin of the receptors is a human donor in good health. The CDR3 runs from the conserved cysteine through the conserved F or W. D genes are given only for firm matches.

length	V	J	D	DNA	CDR3
13	TRBV19	TRBJ2-1	TRBD2	TGTGCCACCTTAGCGGGAGGGAGGAATGAGCAGTTCTTC	CATLAGGRNEQFF
13	TRBV5-1	TRBJ2-7	.	TGCGCCAGCAGCGGAGGTAACTCCTACGAGCAGTACTTC	CASSGGNSYEQYF
18	TRBV3-1/TRBV3-2	TRBJ1-4	TRBD1	TGTGCCAGCAGCCTGATGATCCGGGACAGGCGGACTAATGAAAAACTGTTTTTT	CASSLMIRDRRTNEKLFF
14	TRBV9	TRBJ1-2	.	TGTGCCAGCAGCGCCAATCCCCAGGCGTTAGGCTACACCTTC	CASSANPQALGYTF
15	TRBV6-5	TRBJ1-2	TRBD1	TGTGCCAGCAGTTACAGGGGGCTCAATCAGAGGGGCTACACCTTC	CASSYRGLNQRGYTF
16	TRBV21-1	TRBJ1-5	.	TGTGCCAGCAGCAAAGAAAGGCGAAGGGGCAATCAGCCCCAGCATTTT	CASSKERRRGNQPQHF
15	TRBV19	TRBJ1-5	TRBD1	TGTGCCAGTAGTTTTGGACAGGGCGTCAATCAGCCCCAGCATTTT	CASSFGQGVNQPQHF
17	TRBV5-4	TRBJ2-7	TRBD2	TGTGCCAGCAGCTTGGCATCTAGCGGGAGGGGAGCGTACGAGCAGTACTTC	CASSLASSGRGAYEQYF
14	TRBV28	TRBJ1-4	TRBD1	TGTGCCAGCAGAGCACAGGGGGGAAATGAAAAACTGTTTTTT	CASRAQGGNEKLFF
15	TRBV5-1	TRBJ2-3	.	TGCGCCAGCAGCTTGGGGCAGGGGATGGCAGATACGCAGTATTTT	CASSLGQGMADTQYF
16	TRBV19	TRBJ2-2	TRBD2	TGTGCCAGTAGTATCCAGCTAGCGGGAGTGTCCGGGGAGCTGTTTTTT	CASSIQLAGVSGELFF
15	TRBV9	TRBJ2-1	.	TGTGCCAGCACCGTACAGGGATCTTCCTACAATGAGCAGTTCTTC	CASTVQGSSYNEQFF
13	TRBV27	TRBJ2-5	.	TGTGCCAGCAGCTATAACCTGGCGGGGACCCAGTACTTC	CASSYNLAGTQYF
15	TRBV12-2	TRBJ1-5	.	TGTGCAAGTCGCTCGGACAGGGGAAGCGGCCAGCCCCAGCATTTT	CASRSDRGSGQPQHF
16	TRBV7-3	TRBJ2-2	.	TGTGCCAGCAGCCTCTCCGGGGGCAGGGGCACCGGGGAGCTGTTTTTT	CASSLSGGRGTGELFF
14	TRBV5-5	TRBJ1-2	.	TGTGCCAGCAGCTTGGAGTGGGGGGTGGGCGGCTACACCTTC	CASSLEWGVGGYTF
13	TRBV10-3	TRBJ1-6	TRBD1	TGTGCCAACAGCGGGGGACAGAATTCACCCCTCCACTTT	CANSGGQNSPLHF
15	TRBV19	TRBJ2-6	TRBD1	TGTGCCAGTATCGGACAGGGGGCTGGGGCCAACGTCCTGACTTTC	CASIGQGAGANVLTF